This T cell receptor (beta chain) was recorded in a study of human T cells and chemical hapten exposure. Overall study: Minor volume differences among pooled libraries chiefly drove per-sample TCR yield variation.

About this clonotype itself: What it recognizes is unknown.

One entry per CDR3 protein results from TCRdb running MiXCR on the RACE reads. The repertoire holds over 85,000 distinct CDR3 sequences, with 11% as singletons. Trimming at V came to 8 bases and at J to 7 bases, leaving 6 bases not matched to a gene. This CDR3 contains 15 residues. Per germline, CDR1 SGHAT and CDR2 FQNNGV. Time point described: pre-sensitization, week 0. The treatment denotes: therapeutic diphenylcyclopropenone sensitization with weekly scalp DPC. Alopecia patients between 18 and 70 years old and suitable for DPC were used as donors. General observations from the study: Sensitizing with DPC caused no change in TCRs above 1 in 1000 frequency.

The clonotype originates from a woman aged 55 to 70 with alopecia areata. Some clones in this sample may be carry-over from other donors' samples. The rearrangement joins TRBV11-2 to TRBJ2-2; 14 bases are shared with TRBD2. The sample here was whole blood, taken in connection with sensitization to the hapten diphenylcyclopropenone (DPC). The DNA for the CDR3 is TGTGCCAGCTCGCCGGGACTAGCGGGGGTCGGGGAGCTGTTTTTT. It specifies CASSPGLAGVGELFF.